This TCR beta chain emerged from a study of neoadjuvant anti-PD-1 for oral cavity cancer. Study-wide context: Patients without progression got a fourth dose around day 43.

The table came from immunoSEQ multiplex PCR; TCRdb's copy has only in-frame clones and leaves some out. This sample has about 23,000 clones, with more than 40% found just once. CDR3 length equals 15 residues. CDR1 and CDR2 from the germline V gene are MNHEY and SVGAGI. V dropped 0 bases and J dropped 4 bases, with 12 bases sitting between them. This clone was picked up a small number of times. Specified time point: after neoadjuvant nivolumab, at surgical resection. Stage II-IVA oral cavity squamous cell carcinoma was new and untreated by systemic or radiation therapy. The patients had HPV-negative, locally advanced oral cavity squamous cell carcinoma.

The clonotype was recovered from a person aged 40 to 85 with oral cavity squamous cell carcinoma. The chain employs TRBV6-5 and TRBJ1-1; D may be TRBD1 (5 bases). Sequenced here: tumor tissue, sampled after nivolumab (anti-PD-1) treatment. This CDR3 is CASSYSLQQGTEAFF. The CDR3 DNA follows: TGTGCCAGCAGTTACTCTTTACAGCAGGGCACTGAAGCTTTCTTT.